These 19 T cell receptor beta chains were all obtained from the same sample, sequenced in a study of response to subunit inactivated influenza vaccine. TCRdb called the RT-PCR reads again in MiXCR, with one record for every CDR3 protein. The sample holds 170,000 or so distinct CDR3 sequences, roughly 10% seen once. Material: CD8+ T cells sorted from PBMCs, obtained around 25 months after vaccination. The receptors stem from a man between 45 and 75 years old who received an inactivated influenza vaccine.

The chain recombines TRBV12-3 or TRBV12-4 with TRBJ2-2, with D perhaps matching TRBD1 (6 bases). V lost 3 bases and J 5 bases, leaving 19 bases between the germline ends. The CDR3 extends over 17 amino acids. The CDR3 nucleotides read TGTGCCAGCAGTTTTGGACGGGGAACAGGGATGACCGGGGAGCTGTTTTTT. Translation: CASSFGRGTGMTGELFF.

This chain uses TRBV4-1 with TRBJ1-2, with 7 bases aligning to TRBD1. From germline, CDR1 is MGHRA and CDR2 YSYEKL. V was pared by 2 bases and J by 7 bases, with 7 bases of the junction left unmatched. The CDR3 has 14 residues. The CDR3, as DNA: TGCGCCAGCAGCCAAAAGGGGGCCGCGGGTGGCTACACCTTC. Encoded protein: CASSQKGAAGGYTF.

This clonotype occurred many times. V gene TRBV7-6 combines with J gene TRBJ2-1; 13 bases are shared with TRBD2. Losses at the gene ends were 1 base for V and 8 bases for J; bases not matched to a gene: 8. The CDR3 spans 17 residues. Germline CDR1 reads SGHVS; CDR2 reads FNYEAQ. The CDR3 region is CASSLGYRTSGSHEQFF. CDR3 nucleotides: TGTGCCAGCAGCTTAGGCTATAGGACTAGCGGGAGCCATGAGCAGTTCTTC.

V usage is TRBV24-1 and J usage is TRBJ2-1, with D possibly being TRBD2 (6 bases). The CDR3 length is 17 residues. From germline, CDR1 is KGHDR and CDR2 SFDVKD. V was cut by 2 bases and J by 0 bases, with 13 bases left in between. The CDR3 bases are TGTGCCACCAGTGATTGGGCTAGCGAGAGCTCCTACAATGAGCAGTTCTTC. Translating it yields CATSDWASESSYNEQFF.

This clonotype was observed a few times. The chain couples TRBV6-1 to TRBJ2-3, with 7 bases fitting TRBD1. This CDR3 spans 15 amino acids. Germline assignment: CDR1 MNHNS and CDR2 SASEGT. The J segment lost 3 bases and the V segment lost 8 bases, leaving 11 bases of the junction unmatched. The CDR3 DNA follows: TGTGCCAGCCGGAAAAGGGGGCGATTGACAGATACGCAGTATTTT. It translates to CASRKRGRLTDTQYF.

The CDR3 nucleotides read TGCAGTGTCCGACAGGGATACGGCTACACCTTC. Translated: CSVRQGYGYTF. The gene calls are TRBV20-1 and TRBJ1-2, with 7 bases fitting TRBD1. Unmatched junction bases numbered 7, after V lost 7 bases and J lost 8 bases. There are 11 residues in the CDR3. Germline CDR1 is DFQATT and CDR2 is SNEGSKA (reference sequence).

This clonotype came up many times. This chain connects TRBV10-3 to TRBJ2-1; 7 bases map to TRBD2. The CDR3 consists of 18 residues. Germline values: CDR1 ENHRY, CDR2 SYGVKD. The junction had 14 bases not matched to a gene; V was cut back by 3 bases and J by 3 bases. The CDR3 bases are TGTGCCATCAGTGAATCAACAAATGTAGCGGGCGACTACAATGAGCAGTTCTTC. Translation: CAISESTNVAGDYNEQFF.

This clonotype has a handful of counts. The rearrangement links TRBV2 to TRBJ2-7; 9 bases agree with TRBD2. The germline CDR1 and CDR2 sequences are SNHLY and FYNNEI. CDR3 length equals 12 residues. V was clipped by 10 bases and J by 6 bases; unmatched bases: 7. DNA of the CDR3: TGTGCCATGAAGTTAGCGGGGGTCGAGCAGTACTTC. As protein: CAMKLAGVEQYF.

The rearrangement uses TRBV12-3 or TRBV12-4 and TRBJ2-7, with no clear D. This CDR3 contains 12 residues. V dropped 3 bases and J dropped 2 bases, with 5 bases sitting between them. Here the CDR3 reads CASSFNTYEQYF. In DNA form, the CDR3 reads TGTGCCAGCAGTTTTAATACCTACGAGCAGTACTTC.

In its sample, this clonotype was seen a few times. The V and J genes are TRBV6-5 and TRBJ2-5; D gene ambiguous. Deletions cut 0 bases from V and 2 bases from J, with 16 bases between. Germline CDR1 MNHEY, CDR2 SVGAGI. This CDR3 is built from 17 residues. CDR3: CASSYSRSLGSQETQYF. CDR3 coding DNA: TGTGCCAGCAGTTACTCCCGTTCGCTAGGGTCTCAAGAGACCCAGTACTTC.

The chain is built from TRBV7-9 and TRBJ2-3; TRBD2 matches 8 bases. The V segment lost 6 bases and the J segment 1 base; nucleotides outside the gene matches: 6. Germline lookup yields CDR1 SEHNR and CDR2 FQNEAQ (reference sequence). The CDR3 consists of 15 residues. The CDR3 spells CASRVAGLGTDTQYF. DNA for the CDR3: TGTGCCAGCAGGGTAGCGGGGCTGGGCACAGATACGCAGTATTTT. Full variable domain (missing parts from reference TRBV7-9 and TRBJ2-3): DTGVSQNPRHKITKRGQNVTFRCDPISEHNRLYWYRQTLGQGPEFLTYFQNEAQLEKSRLLSDRFSAERPKGSFSTLEIQRTEQGDSAMYLCASRVAGLGTDTQYFGPGTRLTVL.

The chain has TRBV5-5 and TRBJ2-7, with a weak D call TRBD1 (5 bases). V was trimmed by 4 bases and J by 6 bases, leaving 14 bases between them. This CDR3 has 13 residues. Germline assignment: CDR1 SGHKS and CDR2 YYEKEE (reference sequence). CDR3 nucleotides: TGTGCCAGCAGCGGAGCTCAGGGCTTCGAGCAGTACTTC. Protein product: CASSGAQGFEQYF.

This clonotype was seen ten or more times. CDR3 sequence: CASSLGLQETQYF. CDR3 DNA: TGTGCCAGCAGCTTAGGACTGCAAGAGACCCAGTACTTC. The chain joins TRBV7-9 to TRBJ2-5; D ambiguous. Per germline, CDR1 SEHNR and CDR2 FQNEAQ (reference sequence). CDR3 length: 13 amino acids. Trimming stripped 1 base from V and 2 bases from J, with 5 bases between.

The V and J genes are TRBV20-1 and TRBJ2-1; 9 nucleotides agree with TRBD2. The CDR3 extends over 16 amino acids. V gave up 0 bases and J gave up 6 bases; unmatched junction bases: 9. Germline V gene lookup returns CDR1 DFQATT and CDR2 SNEGSKA (reference sequence). This CDR3 reads CSAREGLAGPSNEQFF. CDR3 DNA sequence: TGCAGTGCTAGAGAAGGTCTAGCGGGGCCGTCCAATGAGCAGTTCTTC.

This clonotype turned up a few times. This chain joins TRBV4-2 and TRBJ2-5; 10 positions agree with TRBD2. The V gene end was trimmed by 4 bases and the J gene end by 0 bases; junction bases not matched to a gene: 5. From germline, CDR1 is LGHNA and CDR2 YNFKEQ. The CDR3 runs to 16 residues. The CDR3 coding sequence is TGTGCCAGCAGCCCCGGACTAGCGGCGAACCAAGAGACCCAGTACTTC. Protein product: CASSPGLAANQETQYF.

The sample holds a few counts of this clonotype. The V call is TRBV6-1, the J call TRBJ2-1; a possible D gene is TRBD2 (6 bases). The CDR3 extends over 15 amino acids. CDR1 is MNHNS and CDR2 is SASEGT in the germline V gene. Trimming pared 5 bases from V and 8 bases from J, leaving 19 bases between. The CDR3 is CASSPRLDGRDEQFF. DNA for the CDR3: TGTGCCAGCAGTCCCCGACTAGACGGTCGCGATGAGCAGTTCTTC.

J is TRBJ2-2 and V is TRBV9, with TRBD2 identical over 11 bases. Germline trimming cut 3 bases from V and 4 bases from J; bases unmatched to any gene: 2. Per germline, CDR1 SGDLS and CDR2 YYNGEE. This CDR3 comprises 15 residues. The CDR3 loop is CASSGGTSGTGELFF. The DNA for the CDR3 is TGTGCCAGCAGCGGCGGGACTAGCGGCACCGGGGAGCTGTTTTTT.

A few counts support this clonotype. The chain combines TRBV4-1 with TRBJ2-7; 8 bases match TRBD2. Germline V lookup: CDR1 MGHRA, CDR2 YSYEKL. This CDR3 has 16 amino acids. V dropped 0 bases and J dropped 2; count of bases not matched to a gene: 6. The CDR3 DNA sequence: TGCGCCAGCAGCCAAGATAAGCGAGCGGGGGCCTACGAGCAGTACTTC. Its translation: CASSQDKRAGAYEQYF.

This clonotype was recorded a few times. V and J are TRBV7-6 and TRBJ2-1; possibly TRBD1 or TRBD2 for D (6 bases each). Germline V gene sequence: CDR1 SGHVS, CDR2 FNYEAQ. Trimming left V 3 bases short and J 10 bases short, with 16 bases between. CDR3 length: 14 amino acids. CDR3 in DNA: TGTGCCAGCAGCTTGGGGGGACAAACTAGGGAGCAGTTCTTC. Amino acids: CASSLGGQTREQFF.